A single sample gave rise to the 7 T cell receptor beta chains below, sequenced in a study of blood T cell repertoires in COVID-19. Measured with immunoSEQ multiplex PCR; TCRdb has only the in-frame clones, and not every one. The table includes approximately 300,000 clones, over 90% detected once. Source material: PBMCs or T cells enriched from blood (not recorded which). These receptors came from a woman younger than 45 who had been exposed to COVID-19.

The chain recombines TRBV14 with TRBJ2-5; no reliable D call. Germline V gene lookup returns CDR1 SGHDN and CDR2 FVKESK. Between the trimmed V and J ends, which lost 4 bases and 3 bases, there was a span of 12 bases. The CDR3 totals 14 residues. The CDR3 DNA reads TGTGCCAGCAGCCTCCTCGAGCCCGAAGAGACCCAGTACTTC. This gives the protein CASSLLEPEETQYF.

The chain has TRBV4-1 and TRBJ1-5, with TRBD1 matching 7 bases. Germline V gene data show CDR1 as MGHRA and CDR2 as YSYEKL. CDR3 length: 15 residues. V lost 3 bases and J lost 0; bases outside the gene matches: 2. CDR3 sequence: CASSQDRLSNQPQHF. The CDR3 DNA reads as TGCGCCAGCAGCCAGGACAGGCTTAGCAATCAGCCCCAGCATTTT.

The CDR3: CASSFSQGSDYGYTF. In DNA form, the CDR3 reads TGCGCCAGCAGCTTCAGTCAGGGGAGCGACTATGGCTACACCTTC. The chain is built from TRBV5-1 and TRBJ1-2; perhaps TRBD1 as D (6 bases). The CDR3 sequence is 15 residues long. Trimming removed 2 bases at V and 3 bases at J, with 14 bases between. Germline V CDR1 and CDR2: SGHRS, YFSETQ.

V gene TRBV10-3 combines with J gene TRBJ1-3; a weak D match, TRBD1 (5 bases). CDR1 is ENHRY and CDR2 is SYGVKD in the germline V gene. Trimming took 4 bases from V and 0 from J, leaving 10 bases between them. The CDR3 covers 15 residues. Here the CDR3 reads CAISGQPSSGNTIYF. DNA for the CDR3: TGTGCCATCAGTGGACAGCCTAGCTCTGGAAACACCATATATTTT.

The rearrangement joins TRBV7-7 to TRBJ2-1; weak D call: TRBD2 (5 bases). There are 13 residues in the CDR3. V dropped 0 bases and J dropped 9 bases, with 9 bases sitting between them. Germline values: CDR1 SSHAT, CDR2 FNYEAQ (reference sequence). The CDR3 here is CASSLARAGEQFF. CDR3 in DNA: TGTGCCAGCAGCTTAGCCCGGGCGGGTGAGCAGTTCTTC.

This chain joins TRBV19 and TRBJ2-5, with D perhaps matching TRBD2 (6 bases). CDR3 length: 15 amino acids. Germline loops: CDR1 LNHDA, CDR2 SQIVND (reference sequence). V lost 9 bases to trimming and J lost 5 bases, with 22 bases between them. The chain's CDR3 is CASSGYYLGRETQYF. For the CDR3, the DNA is TGTGCCAGCAGCGGCTATTATCTGGGGAGGGAGACCCAGTACTTC.

The chain links TRBV6-6 to TRBJ2-3; TRBD2 aligns across 8 bases. Losses at the gene ends were 10 bases for V and 2 bases for J; bases not matched to a gene: 5. From germline, CDR1 is MNHNY and CDR2 SVGAGI (reference sequence). The CDR3 totals 13 residues. CDR3 residues: CATVAGSTDTQYF. CDR3 DNA sequence: TGTGCCACCGTAGCGGGATCCACAGATACGCAGTATTTT.